This T cell receptor beta chain was sequenced for a study of blood T cell repertoires in COVID-19. Study in general: COVID-19 samples collected from the United States, Italy and Spain covered acute and convalescent phases. T cells, B-cell-depleted T cells, or PBMCs provided the cDNA or gDNA that served as material.

Per the authors' pipeline: Using reference gene primer amplification, nucleated cell counts were estimated. Data came from immunoSEQ multiplex PCR; TCRdb stores just in-frame clones and leaves some out. V and J calls plus clone size are reproduced from that table; the DNA served to infer D and trimming. This table holds 150,000 to 180,000 clones, approximately 91% found once. Trimming at V came to 3 bases and at J to 9 bases, leaving 5 bases not matched to a gene. CDR1 LGHDT and CDR2 YNNKEL come from the germline V gene (reference sequence). The CDR3 spans 12 residues. This receptor was identified in a woman aged 70-85 years with acute or convalescent COVID-19. The sequencing input was peripheral blood. V usage is TRBV3-1 (or the pseudogene TRBV3-2) and J usage is TRBJ2-7; 7 bases are a match to TRBD2. The CDR3 protein is CASSQIGGTQYF. The CDR3 DNA reads as TGTGCCAGCAGCCAGATCGGGGGGACGCAGTACTTC.